This TCR beta chain originates from a study of blood T cell repertoires in COVID-19. Study as a whole: Collection of acute and convalescent COVID-19 samples took place in the United States, Italy and Spain. T cells, B-cell-depleted T cells, or PBMCs provided the cDNA or gDNA that served as material.

As processed by the authors: Reference gene primer amplification in the assay estimated nucleated cell counts. Clones were read by immunoSEQ multiplex PCR, and TCRdb kept only the in-frame ones, dropping some. V and J calls plus clone size are reproduced from that table; the DNA served to infer D and trimming. The sample has 95,000 to 150,000 clones; about 86% are singletons. The CDR3 has 14 amino acids. The V gene end was trimmed by 3 bases and the J gene end by 6 bases; junction bases not matched to a gene: 4. The V gene's germline CDR1 is SGDLS and CDR2 YYNGEE. The specimen was peripheral blood. The V call is TRBV9, the J call TRBJ2-1, with 9 bases matching TRBD1. This sequence originates from a woman aged 50 to 60 with active or convalescent COVID-19. The CDR3 protein is CASSAQTGGNEQFF. CDR3 bases: TGTGCCAGCAGCGCCCAGACAGGGGGCAATGAGCAGTTCTTC.